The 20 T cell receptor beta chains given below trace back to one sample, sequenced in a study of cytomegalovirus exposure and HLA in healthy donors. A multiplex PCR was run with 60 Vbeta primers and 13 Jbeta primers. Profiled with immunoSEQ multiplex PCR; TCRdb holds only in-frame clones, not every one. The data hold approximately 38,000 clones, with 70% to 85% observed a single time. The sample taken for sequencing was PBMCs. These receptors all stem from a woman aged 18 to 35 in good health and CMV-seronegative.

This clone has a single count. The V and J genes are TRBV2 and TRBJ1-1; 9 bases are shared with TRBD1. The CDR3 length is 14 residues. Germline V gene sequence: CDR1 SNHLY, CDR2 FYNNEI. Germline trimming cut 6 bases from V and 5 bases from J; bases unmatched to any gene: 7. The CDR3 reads CASRRTGGYTEAFF. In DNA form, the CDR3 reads TGTGCCAGCAGGCGAACAGGGGGCTATACTGAAGCTTTCTTT.

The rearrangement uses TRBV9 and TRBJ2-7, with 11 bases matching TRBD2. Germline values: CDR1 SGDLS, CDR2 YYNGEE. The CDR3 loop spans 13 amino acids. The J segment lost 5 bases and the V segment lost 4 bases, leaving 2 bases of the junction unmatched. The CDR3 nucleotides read TGTGCCAGCAGCATACTAGCGGGAGACGAGCAGTACTTC. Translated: CASSILAGDEQYF.

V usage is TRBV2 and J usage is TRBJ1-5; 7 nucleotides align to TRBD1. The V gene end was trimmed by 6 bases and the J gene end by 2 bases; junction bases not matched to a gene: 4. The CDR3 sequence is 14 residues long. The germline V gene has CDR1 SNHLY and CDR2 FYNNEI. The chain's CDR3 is CASRVGQGNQPQHF. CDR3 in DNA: TGTGCCAGCAGGGTCGGACAGGGCAATCAGCCCCAGCATTTT.

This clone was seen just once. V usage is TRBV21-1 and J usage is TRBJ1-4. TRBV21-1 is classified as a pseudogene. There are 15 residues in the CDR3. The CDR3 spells CASSKGRGSNEKLFF. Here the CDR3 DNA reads TGTGCCAGCAGCAAAGGGAGGGGCTCTAATGAAAAACTGTTTTTT.

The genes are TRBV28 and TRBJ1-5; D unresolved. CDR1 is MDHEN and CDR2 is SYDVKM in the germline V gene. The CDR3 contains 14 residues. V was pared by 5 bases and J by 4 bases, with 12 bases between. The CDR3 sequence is CASSTQVGNQPQHF. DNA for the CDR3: TGTGCCAGCAGTACCCAGGTTGGAAATCAGCCCCAGCATTTT.

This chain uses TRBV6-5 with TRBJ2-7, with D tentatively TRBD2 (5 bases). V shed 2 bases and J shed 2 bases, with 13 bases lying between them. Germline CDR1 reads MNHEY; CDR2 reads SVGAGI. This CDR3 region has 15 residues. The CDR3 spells CASSYDYRQAYEQYF. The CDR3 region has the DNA TGTGCCAGCAGTTACGACTACCGGCAGGCCTACGAGCAGTACTTC.

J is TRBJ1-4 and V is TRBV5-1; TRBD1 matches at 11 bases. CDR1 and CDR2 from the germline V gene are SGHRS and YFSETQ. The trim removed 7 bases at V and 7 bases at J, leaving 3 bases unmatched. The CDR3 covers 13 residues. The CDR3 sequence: CASGGTGGEKLFF. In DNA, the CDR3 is TGCGCCAGCGGGGGGACAGGGGGTGAAAAACTGTTTTTT.

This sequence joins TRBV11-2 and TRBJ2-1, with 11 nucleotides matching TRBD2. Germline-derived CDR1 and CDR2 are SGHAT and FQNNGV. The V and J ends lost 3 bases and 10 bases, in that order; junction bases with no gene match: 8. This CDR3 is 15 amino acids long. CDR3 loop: CASSFSGGAGSEQFF. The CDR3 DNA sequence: TGTGCCAGCAGCTTTAGCGGGGGGGCGGGGAGCGAGCAGTTCTTC.

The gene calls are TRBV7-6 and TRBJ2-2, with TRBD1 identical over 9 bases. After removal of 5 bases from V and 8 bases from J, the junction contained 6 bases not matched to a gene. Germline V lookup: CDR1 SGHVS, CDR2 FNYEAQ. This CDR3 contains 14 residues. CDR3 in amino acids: CASSATGGWGELFF. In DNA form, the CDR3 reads TGTGCCAGCAGCGCAACAGGGGGCTGGGGGGAGCTGTTTTTT.

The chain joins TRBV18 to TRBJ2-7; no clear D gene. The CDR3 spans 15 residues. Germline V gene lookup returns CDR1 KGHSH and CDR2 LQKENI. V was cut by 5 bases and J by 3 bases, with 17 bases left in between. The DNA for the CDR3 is TGTGCCAGCTCAAAAGAGGTACCTACTAACTACGAGCAGTACTTC. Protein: CASSKEVPTNYEQYF.

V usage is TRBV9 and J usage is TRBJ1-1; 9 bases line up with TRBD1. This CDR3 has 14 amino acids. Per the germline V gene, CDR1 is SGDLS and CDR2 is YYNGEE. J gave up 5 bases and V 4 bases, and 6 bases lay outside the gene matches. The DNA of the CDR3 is TGTGCCAGCAGCCCATTGGGGACAGGGACTGAAGCTTTCTTT. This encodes CASSPLGTGTEAFF.

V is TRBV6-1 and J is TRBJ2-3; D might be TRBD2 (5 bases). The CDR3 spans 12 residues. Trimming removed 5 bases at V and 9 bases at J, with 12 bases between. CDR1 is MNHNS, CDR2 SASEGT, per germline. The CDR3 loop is CASSLNEGTQYF. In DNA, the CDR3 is TGTGCCAGCAGTTTGAATGAGGGAACGCAGTATTTT.

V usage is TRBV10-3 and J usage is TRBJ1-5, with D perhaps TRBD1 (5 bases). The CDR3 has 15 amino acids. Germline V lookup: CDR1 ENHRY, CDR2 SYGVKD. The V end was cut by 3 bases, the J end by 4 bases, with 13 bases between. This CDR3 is CAISDPRGVNQPQHF. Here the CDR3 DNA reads TGTGCCATCAGTGACCCCCGGGGGGTAAATCAGCCCCAGCATTTT.

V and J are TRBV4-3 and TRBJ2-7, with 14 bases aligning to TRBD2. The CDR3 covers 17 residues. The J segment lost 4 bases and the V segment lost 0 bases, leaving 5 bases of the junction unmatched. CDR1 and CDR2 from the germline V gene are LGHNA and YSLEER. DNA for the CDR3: TGCGCCAGCAGCCAAGAGGGGGGACTAGCGGGGGAGTACGAGCAGTACTTC. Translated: CASSQEGGLAGEYEQYF.

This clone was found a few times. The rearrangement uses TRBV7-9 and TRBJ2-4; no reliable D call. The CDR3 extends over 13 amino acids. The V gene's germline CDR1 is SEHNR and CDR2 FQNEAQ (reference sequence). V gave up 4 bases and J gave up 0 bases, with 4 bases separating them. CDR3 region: CASSSSAKNIQYF. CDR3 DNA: TGTGCCAGCAGCTCGTCAGCCAAAAACATTCAGTACTTC. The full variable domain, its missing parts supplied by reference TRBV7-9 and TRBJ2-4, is DTGVSQNPRHKITKRGQNVTFRCDPISEHNRLYWYRQTLGQGPEFLTYFQNEAQLEKSRLLSDRFSAERPKGSFSTLEIQRTEQGDSAMYLCASSSSAKNIQYFGAGTRLSVL.

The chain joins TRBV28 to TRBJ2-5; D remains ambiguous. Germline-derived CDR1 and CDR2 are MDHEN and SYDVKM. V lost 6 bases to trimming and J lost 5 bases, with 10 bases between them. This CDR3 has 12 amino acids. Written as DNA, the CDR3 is TGTGCCAGCAGGGGCCTTGCTGAGACCCAGTACTTC. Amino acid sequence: CASRGLAETQYF.

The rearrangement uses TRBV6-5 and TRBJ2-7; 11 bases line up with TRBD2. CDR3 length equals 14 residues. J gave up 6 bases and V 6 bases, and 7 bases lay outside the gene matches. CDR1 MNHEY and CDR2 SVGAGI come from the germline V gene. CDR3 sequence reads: CASRDVLAGGEQYF. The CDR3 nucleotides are TGTGCCAGCAGAGACGTTCTAGCGGGAGGCGAGCAGTACTTC.

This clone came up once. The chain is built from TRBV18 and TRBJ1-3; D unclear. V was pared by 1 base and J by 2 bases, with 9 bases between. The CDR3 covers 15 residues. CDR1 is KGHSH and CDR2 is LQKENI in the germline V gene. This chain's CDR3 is CASSPQELAGNTIYF. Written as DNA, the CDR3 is TGTGCCAGCTCACCACAGGAGCTGGCTGGAAACACCATATATTTT.

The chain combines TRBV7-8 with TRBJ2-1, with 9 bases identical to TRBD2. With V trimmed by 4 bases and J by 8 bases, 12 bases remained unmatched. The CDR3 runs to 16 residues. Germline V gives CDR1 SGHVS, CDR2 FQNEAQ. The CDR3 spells CASSSRAGGPSHEQFF. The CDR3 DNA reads TGTGCCAGCAGCTCCCGCGCGGGAGGGCCCTCCCATGAGCAGTTCTTC.

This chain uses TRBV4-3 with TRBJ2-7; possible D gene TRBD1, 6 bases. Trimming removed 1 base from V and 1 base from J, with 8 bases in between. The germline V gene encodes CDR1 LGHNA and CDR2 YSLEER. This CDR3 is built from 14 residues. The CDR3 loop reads CASSQAGHSYEQYF. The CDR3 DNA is TGCGCCAGCAGCCAAGCGGGACATTCCTACGAGCAGTACTTC.